This TCR beta chain was recorded in a study of T-cell memory formation after mild COVID-19. About the study: TCR clusters were largely donor specific. Study-wide results and caveats: Certain responding clones were present in pre-infection memory, suggesting participation of cross-reactive memory.

CDR1 and CDR2 (germline): MGHRA, YSYEKL. V lost 4 bases and J lost 3; bases outside the gene matches: 6. This CDR3 contains 15 residues. In TCRdb, the 5' RACE reads were re-called with MiXCR into one record per CDR3 protein. The table records 100,000 to 120,000 distinct CDR3 sequences, 22% of them present only once. Turning to this clonotype: Its target is not known.

The sequenced sample consisted of PBMCs or a T cell subset sorted from them (not recorded which). This receptor was taken from a man aged 18-30 years who had mild COVID-19 (a few samples of this study predate the infection). Cell type and time point are not known. This rearrangement joins TRBV4-1 to TRBJ2-7, with 10 bases that match TRBD1. CDR3 sequence: CASSRGQGMNYEQYF. The CDR3 bases are TGCGCCAGCAGCCGGGGACAGGGGATGAACTACGAGCAGTACTTC.